The source of this TCR beta chain is a study of T cells in narcolepsy. Germline V CDR1 and CDR2: SGHRS, YFSETQ. With 4 bases clipped from V and 6 bases from J, the junction kept 9 bases outside the gene matches. The CDR3 sequence is 15 residues long. The study, taken as a whole, reports: No autoreactive T cell clone sequences appeared in some memory CD4+ repertoires.

Produced via immunoSEQ multiplex PCR; TCRdb's table is partial and in-frame only. The sample records 25,000 to 30,000 clones, about 84% being singletons. Notes on this clone: The antigen is not known.

Sequencing was done on a sample of CD45RA- memory CD4+ T cells from PBMCs. The source is a human donor with narcolepsy. The genes are TRBV5-1 and TRBJ2-3, with 9 bases fitting TRBD1. The CDR3 bases are TGCGCCAGCAGCATGGCACAGGGGGCGACTGATACGCAGTATTTT. It codes for CASSMAQGATDTQYF.